The rows below give T cell receptor beta chains drawn from one sample of a study of blood T cell repertoires in COVID-19. Only in-frame clones appear in the TCRdb table, and some are missing; sequencing was by immunoSEQ multiplex PCR. The sample consists of fewer than 500,000 clones, about 87% of them appearing once. The sequencing sample was made of peripheral blood. These receptors were taken from a man in his late teens or twenties with COVID-19, enrolled during active disease. The conserved cysteine and the conserved F or W are not part of the CDR3 here.

V: TRBV6-5; J: TRBJ2-7; CDR3: ASSRPGTSGEQY
V: TRBV24-1; J: TRBJ2-2; CDR3: ATSAPAGELF
V: TRBV5-6; J: TRBJ2-7; CDR3: ASTRTGGREQY
V: TRBV3-1/TRBV3-2; J: TRBJ2-7; CDR3: ASSLLSGGAGEQY
V: TRBV6-5; J: TRBJ1-2; CDR3: ASYGTGLNYGYT
V: TRBV5-1; J: TRBJ2-6; CDR3: ASSLAALAGAVGANVLT
V: TRBV5-1; J: TRBJ1-1; CDR3: ASSLVGGVTEAF
V: TRBV15; J: TRBJ2-7; CDR3: ATSRGRGDEQY
V: TRBV4-1; J: TRBJ1-5; CDR3: ASSQDPGAYSNQPQH
V: TRBV5-6; J: TRBJ1-6; CDR3: ASSLASFRSPLH
V: TRBV6-1; J: TRBJ1-2; CDR3: ASSEPGGADYGYT
V: TRBV7-9; J: TRBJ1-5; CDR3: ASSLRRAEPQH
V: TRBV6-5; J: TRBJ1-5; CDR3: ASSPLGVSQPQH
V: TRBV24-1; J: TRBJ2-3; CDR3: ATSDRRQLDTQY
V: TRBV7-9; J: TRBJ1-2; CDR3: ASSLDVKREGGYT
V: TRBV2; J: TRBJ2-7; CDR3: ASRDSYEQY
V: TRBV14; J: TRBJ2-2; CDR3: ASSSTVENVVGELF
V: TRBV5-4; J: TRBJ2-6; CDR3: ASSRKNRDGANVLT
V: TRBV6-2/TRBV6-3; J: TRBJ2-3; CDR3: ASSFLGVAGVSVSTDTQY
V: TRBV27; J: TRBJ2-7; CDR3: ASSLGLATYEQY